Shown below are 11 T cell receptor beta chains from a single sample sequenced in a study of beta chain features in type 1 diabetes. All of the isolated RNA was reverse transcribed, so expressed TCRB transcripts were sequenced. Only in-frame clones appear in the TCRdb table, and some are missing; sequencing was by immunoSEQ multiplex PCR. The sample carries roughly 230,000 clones, 9% to 10% recorded once. The source material was naive CD4+ T cells from blood. The receptors come from a woman younger than 30 in good health.

The chain uses TRBV5-1 and TRBJ2-5; TRBD1 agrees at 7 bases. The CDR3 length is 17 residues. Germline V gene lookup returns CDR1 SGHRS and CDR2 YFSETQ. Unmatched junction bases numbered 14, after V lost 4 bases and J lost 2 bases. CDR3 nucleotides: TGCGCCAGCAGCAAAGGGACAGCCCATGGAGGTCAAGAGACCCAGTACTTC. It codes for CASSKGTAHGGQETQYF.

The chain combines TRBV5-5 with TRBJ2-5; D may be TRBD1 (6 bases). Germline assignment: CDR1 SGHKS and CDR2 YYEKEE (reference sequence). CDR3 length: 14 amino acids. V lost 3 bases and J 5 bases, leaving 14 bases between the germline ends. The CDR3: CASSSPGQQETQYF. CDR3 sequence (DNA): TGTGCCAGCAGCTCGCCGGGACAACAGGAGACCCAGTACTTC.

The chain has TRBV2 and TRBJ2-7; the match to TRBD2 covers 11 bases. J was trimmed by 2 bases and V by 5 bases; bases with no gene match: 11. CDR1 is SNHLY and CDR2 is FYNNEI in the germline V gene. The CDR3 spans 17 residues. The DNA of the CDR3 is TGTGCCAGCAGTACGACTAGCGGGGCTACAGATGCCTACGAGCAGTACTTC. Protein product: CASSTTSGATDAYEQYF.

This clone was detected a few times. CDR3 nucleotides: TGTGCCAGCAGCTCAGGCTTTAGCAATCAGCCCCAGCATTTT. It is translated as CASSSGFSNQPQHF. The rearrangement uses TRBV5-5 and TRBJ1-5; D remains ambiguous. CDR1 and CDR2 (germline): SGHKS, YYEKEE (reference sequence). V was cut by 3 bases and J by 0 bases, with 7 bases left in between. The CDR3 consists of 14 residues. Combining the CDR3 with reference TRBV5-5 and TRBJ1-5 gives the whole variable domain DAGVTQSPTHLIKTRGQQVTLRCSPISGHKSVSWYQQVLGQGPQFIFQYYEKEERGRGNFPDRFSARQFPNYSSELNVNALLLGDSALYLCASSSGFSNQPQHFGDGTRLSIL.

This rearrangement joins TRBV7-9 to TRBJ1-5, with TRBD1 identical over 10 bases. Germline V gene data show CDR1 as SEHNR and CDR2 as FQNEAQ (reference sequence). This CDR3 contains 17 residues. J lost 9 bases, V lost 5 bases, and 16 bases had no gene match. The CDR3: CASSLGSGQGNLRPQHF. The CDR3 region has the DNA TGTGCCAGCAGCCTAGGATCGGGACAGGGGAATTTACGGCCCCAGCATTTT.

This clone was counted only a few times. The rearrangement links TRBV18 to TRBJ2-7, with 7 bases that match TRBD1. Trimming at V came to 4 bases and at J to 2 bases, leaving 8 bases not matched to a gene. The germline gives CDR1 KGHSH, CDR2 LQKENI. The CDR3 extends over 15 amino acids. The CDR3 is CASSLWDRETYEQYF. The CDR3 coding sequence is TGTGCCAGCTCACTATGGGACAGAGAAACCTACGAGCAGTACTTC.

This clone was counted only a few times. The rearrangement uses TRBV19 and TRBJ2-5, with a weak D call TRBD2 (5 bases). The V end lost 5 bases, the J end lost 2 bases, and 12 bases lay between the germline ends. The V gene's germline CDR1 is LNHDA and CDR2 SQIVND (reference sequence). CDR3 length equals 14 residues. The CDR3: CASSSTIGQETQYF. CDR3 nucleotide sequence: TGTGCCAGTAGTTCGACTATAGGGCAAGAGACCCAGTACTTC.

The rearrangement links TRBV5-1 to TRBJ2-3; D gene unclear. Germline assignment: CDR1 SGHRS and CDR2 YFSETQ. V was clipped by 1 base and J by 1 base, with 7 bases between them. The CDR3 is 14 amino acids. The DNA for the CDR3 is TGCGCCAGCAGCTTGAACACCGGCACAGATACGCAGTATTTT. Translation: CASSLNTGTDTQYF.

The CDR3 nucleotides are TGTGCCAGCAGCCAAGAGGGCAGCGGGGGGGCCGCCGAGCAGTTCTTC. Translated: CASSQEGSGGAAEQFF. The chain joins TRBV4-2 to TRBJ2-1; TRBD2 aligns across 10 bases. The CDR3 consists of 16 residues. Germline CDR1 is LGHNA and CDR2 is YNFKEQ. V was pared by 0 bases and J by 10 bases, with 9 bases of the junction left unmatched.

This clone has just a few counts. The chain's CDR3 is CASSLSLSSGGNNEQFF. CDR3 DNA: TGTGCCAGCAGCTTAAGCCTCTCCTCGGGAGGTAACAATGAGCAGTTCTTC. This chain links TRBV7-8 with TRBJ2-1, with 7 bases aligning to TRBD2. After removal of 2 bases from V and 5 bases from J, the junction contained 12 bases not matched to a gene. The CDR3 is 17 residues long. CDR1 and CDR2 (germline): SGHVS, FQNEAQ.

The chain is built from TRBV10-3 and TRBJ1-2; no firm D call. The CDR3 is made up of 16 amino acids. Trimming took 2 bases from V and 4 from J, leaving 17 bases between them. In germline, CDR1 is ENHRY, CDR2 SYGVKD. The CDR3, as DNA: TGTGCCATCAGTGAGGAGGTACACCGGCGGGGCTATGGCTACACCTTC. This sequence encodes CAISEEVHRRGYGYTF.